This T cell receptor beta chain appears in the sequencing data of a study of cytomegalovirus exposure and HLA in healthy donors listed by TCRdb under 2017. About the investigation overall: An earlier analysis of a few hundred of the donors reported 276 Gb of sequence data and 117 million unique TCR beta sequences obtained from some 170 million T cells. Around 330 gigabases of sequencing data and 70 million to 95 million unique TCR sequences made up an early release that covered some 640 HLA-typed donors. Of the roughly 430 genotyped donors, approximately 83% fell in the genetic ancestry cluster associated with self-reported Caucasian donors. The aim of the study was to test whether cataloging public T cell receptors could identify signatures of past pathogen exposure. The T cell repertoires of 670 or so subjects were profiled by immunosequencing and related to cytomegalovirus serostatus. Along with the roughly 700-subject first cohort, a separate validation cohort of around 120 different subjects was used. To predict cytomegalovirus infection status, the study combined high-throughput TCR immunosequencing, statistical association of individual TCRs with disease status, and machine learning. A later analysis re-examined previously published TCR beta repertoires from just over 650 donors and added high-resolution HLA genotyping to investigate patterns of TCR occurrence. Rather than drawing on any new phenotypic data, the later analysis identified candidate immune exposures from TCR beta sequences and the way those sequences occurred across donors. In an earlier analysis of over 550 of the donors, high-throughput TCR beta sequencing was used to judge whether each TCR beta V gene segment behaved as functional or pseudogenic. Donor age, sex, ethnicity and CMV serostatus were compiled together with the repertoire data. In a later genetic analysis, genome-wide SNP genotypes for 398 of the 666 donors were used, and that subset was treated as a discovery cohort. All discovery cohort repertoires had been generated on a single sequencing platform. HLA typing covered class I and class II loci at four-digit resolution. Typing coverage differed by locus: A, B, C, DRB1 and DQB1 were typed in roughly 620-640 donors, DQA1 in about 500, DPA1 in some 600, and DPB1 in approximately 450. Because of strong linkage in the cohort, roughly five DR-DQ haplotypes were treated as single units for association and clustering. Among under 450 genotyped donors of the cohort, an average of approximately 240,000 unique TCR beta nucleotide sequences were sequenced per donor, roughly 18% of them non-productive. General findings and caveats noted by the study authors: Because the 87-base-pair reads could not distinguish some IMGT-functional V segments, including TRBV6-2 and TRBV6-3, those segments were excluded. Only TCR beta chains were sequenced in this cohort, and the absence of alpha or paired-chain data limited detectable features. The only immune exposure information available for the cohort was CMV serostatus. In vitro tests confirmed that three of the cytomegalovirus-associated TCR beta chains recognize cytomegalovirus antigens. When HLA alleles, especially DR and DQ, strongly co-occurred, TCR associations were difficult to assign to individual alleles. Because HLA typing was missing for some donors at each locus, association tests included only the typed subset. In both the original and validation cohorts, the classifier was reported to diagnose cytomegalovirus status with high specificity and sensitivity. In an earlier analysis of some 550 of the donors, most TCR beta V segments were observed in productive rearrangements about 87% or about 30% of the time, broadly matching IMGT annotations. According to a later genetic analysis, donors in an Asian-associated ancestry cluster had fewer N-insertions in productive TCRs than the approximately 650-donor mean. A later analysis found that TCR association rates varied across HLA loci, with DRB1 alleles showing the most associated TCRs and HLA-C alleles the fewest. The authors suggested that the approach could potentially be generalized to other disease states and immunological phenotypes. The earlier analysis of almost 600 of the donors excluded 15 to 20 rarely observed V segments, including chromosome 9 orphons, because counts were too low. Presence/absence analyses assumed roughly uniform sequencing depth across donors, an assumption that may not hold. In a later analysis, several top co-occurrence clusters were reported to appear linked to parvovirus B19, influenza, CMV and Epstein-Barr virus. In a later analysis, HLA-associated TCR beta chains showed more clonal expansion and lower generation probabilities than non-associated chains that were equally common. While some public TCRs were present in many individuals, most TCR sequences turned up only very rarely across donors. In a later analysis, most CMV-associated TCR beta chains were found to appear HLA-restricted, with HLA associations seemingly driven largely by CMV exposure. A later analysis associated about 16,000 TCR beta sequences with specific HLA alleles at a false discovery rate of 0.05. A group of highly shared sequence variants was considered likely to be a technical artifact of the sequencing pipeline. The study listed 164 TCR beta chains as associated with cytomegalovirus. A further reported finding was that TCR beta sequences accurately predicted the HLA-A and HLA-B alleles for most subjects in the first cohort. Correlated functional status among segregating V segments might be attributable to linkage disequilibrium, but an unknown experimental factor could not be ruled out. In a later genetic analysis, a missense DCLRE1C variant was associated with V-gene and J-gene trimming of TCR beta chains, and the association was replicated in an independent cohort.

The cohort was made up of several hundred healthy bone marrow donors. At the time of sampling, every cohort member was nominally healthy, though immune exposures that went unrecorded were likely present. The donor was CMV seropositive and was included in the group of about 290 seropositive cohort members. Each donor provided a peripheral blood sample, and peripheral blood mononuclear cells were used for TCR beta sequencing. Genomic DNA was extracted from the blood cell samples with the Qiagen DNeasy Blood Extraction Kit. Remarks on this clone: Its binding antigen is unknown. No quality values exist for individual bases; no much larger clone is one base distant.

CDR1 SGHDT and CDR2 YYEEEE were looked up in the germline V gene. The CDR3 spans 15 residues, from the cysteine through the phenylalanine. Just CDR3 DNA is preserved here, 45 bases in frame from base 1. V ends up 4 bases short and J 0 bases short, with an unmatched junction base count of 6. Receptors were amplified or captured by the immunoSEQ multiplex PCR assay. For the multiplex PCR, a mixture combining 60 forward primers for TCR Vbeta segments and 13 reverse primers for TCR Jbeta segments was used. The CDR3 region of rearranged TCR beta genes was amplified from genomic DNA with a multiplex PCR assay. Amplified TCR beta libraries were sequenced as 87-base-pair reads on the Illumina HiSeq System. Turning to the authors' computational methods: In a later analysis, around 80 million unique TCR beta chains were counted across the 650 to 750 repertoires, and around 11 million of these chains were shared by at least two donors. To remove PCR and sequencing errors, raw reads were error-corrected and collapsed into unique sequences using a nearest-neighbor algorithm that merged closely related sequences. Alignment of CDR3 sequences to IMGT reference sequences was used to assign V, D and J gene segments. For a sequence to be retained, a match of at least six nucleotides was required to both a V gene segment and a J gene segment. Rearrangements were called productive when the CDR3 lacked stop codons and stayed in frame with V and J; all others were non-productive. CDR3 was defined according to IMGT convention as the region running from the second conserved V-encoded cysteine to the conserved J-encoded phenylalanine. The earlier analysis of about 620 of the donors excluded sequences that lacked an unambiguous match to a single V gene segment. An earlier analysis of fewer than 750 of the donors called V segments functional above 56.7% productive rearrangements and segregating when the between-donor standard deviation exceeded 5%. A statistical classification framework was built to diagnose cytomegalovirus status from the catalog of TCR beta chain sequences. In a later analysis, TCR nucleotide sequences were compared against IMGT/GENE-DB human TR gene sequences so that V and J genes could be assigned. Using the TCRdist pipeline, a later analysis assigned CDR3 sequences along with most-parsimonious VDJ recombination scenarios. In a later analysis, each TCR beta chain was defined by its CDR3 amino acid sequence together with its V-gene family, and reads without a unique V-gene family were excluded. To address suspected cross-contamination and a sequencing artifact, a later analysis removed over 500 highly shared, low-generation-probability nucleotide sequences. In a later analysis, a clonal expansion index was calculated for each public chain from normalized within-repertoire ranks of inferred template counts. In a later analysis, generation probabilities were computed with a VDJ recombination model fitted to out-of-frame rearrangements, and the resulting probabilities were checked against IGoR. In a later analysis, hypergeometric tests were used to score TCR-TCR, TCR-HLA and TCR-CMV co-occurrence, with a repertoire-size bias correction applied to TCR pairs. A later analysis estimated false discovery rates by permuting HLA or CMV assignments 20 times. In a later analysis, co-occurring TCRs were grouped with DBSCAN, and TCRdist sequence similarity was added when clustering was performed within HLA-allele-positive subsets. Repertoires with fewer than 30,000 or more than 120,000 public chains, plus five repertoires with anomalous nucleotide sharing, were excluded from co-occurrence clustering. TCRdb carries this immuneACCESS record with in-frame sequences only. Its versions omit some clonotypes, under half of them owing to an unresolved V gene in the studies checked, with the rest unexplained. V and J calls plus clone size are reproduced from that table; the DNA served to infer D and trimming. The sample data list around 60,000 clones, and roughly 71% of these were observed just once. The ten largest clones take up around a quarter of the sample.

The rearrangement combines TRBV5-6 with TRBJ2-7; a stretch of 8 junction bases matches TRBD2. The receptor was derived from a man aged 45 to 65 in good health and CMV-seropositive. The sequenced material came from PBMCs. The nucleotide sequence reads as follows: TGTGCCAGCAGCAGACCGACTAGCGACTCCTACGAGCAGTACTTC. It translates as CASSRPTSDSYEQYF.